Presented here are 19 T cell receptor beta chains from one specimen sequenced in a study of Ad26.COV2.S vaccination and SARS-CoV-2 variants. Treatment noted: 15 to 20 received Ad26.COV2.S at low or high dose, single or two shots; about 5 received placebo; per-sample allocation not given. All samples were drawn on day 63, counting from the first vaccine or placebo injection. Assay used: immunoSEQ multiplex PCR; TCRdb lists only in-frame clones, some missing. The sample shows roughly 700,000 clones, approximately 88% of them seen only once. The sequences come from peripheral blood, collected in a trial of Ad26.COV2.S vaccine versus placebo. The receptor set was obtained from a person aged 18-60 years who received the Ad26.COV2.S COVID-19 vaccine or a placebo.

The chain is built from TRBV7-2 and TRBJ2-7; 11 bases agree with TRBD2. The V gene's germline CDR1 is SGHTA and CDR2 FQGNSA. The CDR3 has 16 residues. V shed 0 bases, J shed 4 bases, and the junction held 5 bases outside the gene matches. CDR3 sequence (DNA): TGTGCCAGCAGCTTAGCTAGCGGGGGGGCCGGGTACGAGCAGTACTTC. Translation: CASSLASGGAGYEQYF.

The V and J genes are TRBV27 and TRBJ2-1, with D maybe TRBD1 (5 bases). The V end was cut by 4 bases, the J end by 8 bases, with 15 bases between. Germline CDR1 reads MNHEY; CDR2 reads SMNVEV (reference sequence). The CDR3 spans 14 residues. The CDR3 loop is CASSSIDSFDEQFF. The CDR3 bases are TGTGCCAGCAGTTCGATCGACAGTTTTGATGAGCAGTTCTTC.

The gene calls are TRBV7-3 and TRBJ1-1, with D possibly matching TRBD1 (6 bases). Deletions cut 2 bases from V and 4 bases from J, with 8 bases between. Germline CDR1 and CDR2: SGHTA and FQGTGA. CDR3 size: 13 residues. The CDR3 protein is CASSLEQGTEAFF. CDR3 bases: TGTGCCAGCAGCTTAGAACAGGGCACTGAAGCTTTCTTT.

The rearrangement uses TRBV5-1 and TRBJ2-2, with D unclear. The CDR3 runs to 13 residues. Looked up from germline, CDR1 is SGHRS and CDR2 is YFSETQ. V gave up 3 bases and J gave up 4 bases, with 7 bases separating them. CDR3 protein: CASSSGFTGELFF. For the CDR3, the DNA is TGCGCCAGCAGCTCCGGTTTCACCGGGGAGCTGTTTTTT. Based on the CDR3 plus reference TRBV5-1 and TRBJ2-2, the full variable domain is KAGVTQTPRYLIKTRGQQVTLSCSPISGHRSVSWYQQTPGQGLQFLFEYFSETQRNKGNFPGRFSGRQFSNSRSEMNVSTLELGDSALYLCASSSGFTGELFFGEGSRLTVL.

This chain links TRBV5-1 with TRBJ2-3; the match to TRBD2 covers 10 bases. The CDR3 covers 19 residues. Trimming took 1 base from V and 2 from J; bases not matched to a gene: 13. Germline V gene lookup returns CDR1 SGHRS and CDR2 YFSETQ. The chain's CDR3 is CASSLPYSRAGGITDTQYF. The CDR3 DNA reads as TGCGCCAGCAGCTTGCCATATAGCCGAGCGGGAGGGATCACAGATACGCAGTATTTT.

This clone was observed once. J is TRBJ2-7 and V is TRBV3-1 (or the pseudogene TRBV3-2); 15 bases map to TRBD2. The J segment lost 4 bases and the V segment lost 4 bases, leaving 8 bases of the junction unmatched. Germline V lookup: CDR1 LGHDT, CDR2 YNNKEL (reference sequence). The CDR3 length is 17 residues. The CDR3 here is CASSRGLAGGTVYEQYF. As DNA, the CDR3 is TGTGCCAGCAGCCGGGGACTAGCGGGAGGAACCGTTTACGAGCAGTACTTC.

This rearrangement joins TRBV11-3 to TRBJ2-3; possibly TRBD1 for D (6 bases). Trimming pared 5 bases from V and 3 bases from J, leaving 12 bases between. The length of the CDR3 is 14 residues. Per germline, CDR1 SGHNT and CDR2 YENEEA. For the CDR3, the DNA is TGTGCCAGCAGCCCCAGGGGTGGAACAGATACGCAGTATTTT. Amino acid sequence: CASSPRGGTDTQYF.

This clone was counted a single time. This chain connects TRBV7-2 to TRBJ1-1; perhaps TRBD1 as D (6 bases). Germline V gene lookup returns CDR1 SGHTA and CDR2 FQGNSA. The CDR3 length is 15 residues. Trimming shortened V by 1 base and J by 3 bases, and 12 bases separated the two germline ends. CDR3 coding DNA: TGTGCCAGCAGCTTAGGACAGGTTTTTGACACTGAAGCTTTCTTT. This codes for CASSLGQVFDTEAFF.

This sequence joins TRBV5-1 and TRBJ2-7, with D possibly matching TRBD1 (6 bases). The germline CDR1 and CDR2 sequences are SGHRS and YFSETQ. The length of the CDR3 is 15 residues. The germline V and J ends were trimmed by 4 bases and 3 bases, with 17 bases remaining between them. Here the CDR3 DNA reads TGCGCCAGCAGCCTTCAGACAGGTCAAGGCTACGAGCAGTACTTC. Protein product: CASSLQTGQGYEQYF.

This chain uses TRBV12-3 or TRBV12-4 with TRBJ1-5; the D gene is possibly TRBD1 (5 bases). Trimming cost V 3 bases and J 9 bases, with 12 bases left between them. The CDR3 totals 13 residues. The DNA for the CDR3 is TGTGCCAGCAGTTTTGGGGGGGTGGGGCCCCAGCATTTT. This translates into CASSFGGVGPQHF.

The chain links TRBV11-2 to TRBJ1-2, with D unresolved. CDR1 is SGHAT, CDR2 FQNNGV, per germline. The CDR3 runs to 13 residues. V was pared by 6 bases and J by 4 bases, with 12 bases between. This chain's CDR3 is CASSKTDSYGYTF. Written as DNA, the CDR3 is TGTGCCAGCAGTAAAACAGATAGCTATGGCTACACCTTC.

The chain couples TRBV18 to TRBJ2-7, with D tentatively TRBD1 (6 bases). The germline V gene has CDR1 KGHSH and CDR2 LQKENI. Trimming left V 5 bases short and J 2 bases short, with 7 bases between. The CDR3 is 12 residues long. This chain's CDR3 is CASSGQTYEQYF. The CDR3, as DNA: TGTGCCAGCTCAGGACAGACCTACGAGCAGTACTTC.

The chain couples TRBV24-1 to TRBJ1-5; D remains ambiguous. Germline CDR1 and CDR2: KGHDR and SFDVKD. V dropped 7 bases and J dropped 5 bases, with 11 bases sitting between them. The CDR3 contains 13 residues. The CDR3, as DNA: TGTGCCACCAGCCCGGCGACGGATCAGCCCCAGCATTTT. It specifies CATSPATDQPQHF.

The chain recombines TRBV19 with TRBJ2-5; 7 bases are a match to TRBD1. Germline V gene lookup returns CDR1 LNHDA and CDR2 SQIVND (reference sequence). The J segment lost 5 bases and the V segment lost 5 bases, leaving 8 bases of the junction unmatched. This CDR3 is 14 amino acids long. Here the CDR3 DNA reads TGTGCCAGTAGTTTCACAGGGGTCGAGGAGACCCAGTACTTC. Protein: CASSFTGVEETQYF. The full variable domain, completed using reference TRBV19 and TRBJ2-5, is DGGITQSPKYLFRKEGQNVTLSCEQNLNHDAMYWYRQDPGQGLRLIYYSQIVNDFQKGDIAEGYSVSREKKESFPLTVTSAQKNPTAFYLCASSFTGVEETQYFGPGTRLLVL.

The chain couples TRBV7-9 to TRBJ2-4; D is perhaps TRBD1 (6 bases). CDR3 length: 16 amino acids. CDR1 is SEHNR and CDR2 is FQNEAQ in the germline V gene (reference sequence). The germline V and J ends were trimmed by 5 bases and 1 base, with 15 bases remaining between them. CDR3 in DNA: TGTGCCAGCAGCCCACAGGGAGCGGTGGCCAAAAACATTCAGTACTTC. Translating it yields CASSPQGAVAKNIQYF.

The J gene is TRBJ1-1, the V gene TRBV4-3; weak D call: TRBD1 (6 bases). This CDR3 has 14 amino acids. CDR1 is LGHNA, CDR2 YSLEER, per germline. Trimming pared 4 bases from V and 1 base from J, leaving 10 bases between. CDR3 sequence: CASSPPDRNTEAFF. The CDR3 coding sequence is TGCGCCAGCAGCCCCCCGGACAGGAACACTGAAGCTTTCTTT.

A note on this clone: The sample has other DNA sequences that encode this CDR3 too. The chain employs TRBV27 and TRBJ2-7, with TRBD1 matching over 9 bases. Germline V CDR1 and CDR2: MNHEY, SMNVEV (reference sequence). The CDR3 runs to 13 residues. Trimming at V came to 6 bases and at J to 4 bases, leaving 4 bases not matched to a gene. Written as DNA, the CDR3 is TGTGCCAGCAGACGTGGACAGGGGTACGAGCAGTACTTC. Translating gives CASRRGQGYEQYF.

This chain links TRBV5-1 with TRBJ2-1; 10 positions match TRBD2. The CDR3 loop spans 16 amino acids. Germline CDR1 is SGHRS and CDR2 is YFSETQ. Germline trimming cut 4 bases from V and 2 bases from J; bases unmatched to any gene: 6. CDR3 bases: TGCGCCAGCAGCCCGGAAACTAGCGGGGCCTACAATGAGCAGTTCTTC. Residues: CASSPETSGAYNEQFF.

The J gene is TRBJ1-2, the V gene TRBV7-9; D uncertain. V was pared by 8 bases and J by 4 bases, with 11 bases between. The germline gives CDR1 SEHNR, CDR2 FQNEAQ (reference sequence). This CDR3 comprises 12 residues. The CDR3 DNA sequence: TGTGCCAGCTCCGTTCAATTCTATGGCTACACCTTC. It yields the protein CASSVQFYGYTF. Looking up the rest from reference TRBV7-9 and TRBJ1-2 gives the full variable domain: DTGVSQNPRHKITKRGQNVTFRCDPISEHNRLYWYRQTLGQGPEFLTYFQNEAQLEKSRLLSDRFSAERPKGSFSTLEIQRTEQGDSAMYLCASSVQFYGYTFGSGTRLTVV.